The sequence of this TCR beta chain was determined in a study of vaccination and CD4 T cells after COVID-19. Study background: The stimulus for the cells was overlapping spike peptides derived from SARS-CoV-2, HCoV-NL63, HCoV-OC43 and HCoV-229E. Study results and limitations: Among reactive clones from convalescent patients, a median 86.3% appeared only post-vaccination.

Sequenced with the Oncomine TCR Beta short-read assay was DNA taken from cultured CD4+ T cells. TCRdb used MiXCR to reprocess the PCR reads, holding one entry per CDR3 protein. The table has approximately 17,000 distinct CDR3 sequences, roughly 50% seen once. This sample's treatment: approximately nine-day PBMC culture with coronavirus spike peptide pools or control peptides (ViraFEST assay). T cells were expanded with peptide pools, and expanded clonotypes were identified by TCR sequencing. A note on this clonotype: The antigen is not known.

The CDR3 contains 15 residues. From germline, CDR1 is SGHRS and CDR2 YFSETQ. V lost 3 bases, J lost 0 bases, and 4 bases stayed unmatched. The sequence was collected from a human donor who had recovered from COVID-19. The chain carries TRBV5-1 and TRBJ1-1; 8 bases agree with TRBD1. Sequenced sample: CD4+ T cells from blood, cultured in vitro. As DNA, the CDR3 is TGCGCCAGCAGCTCGCAGACAGGGGTGAACACTGAAGCTTTCTTT. Encoded protein: CASSSQTGVNTEAFF.